This T cell receptor beta chain was obtained from a study of early T cells in non-severe SARS-CoV-2 infection. On the study more broadly: The chains were unpaired, and the sequenced material was bulk RNA from unsorted whole blood. Study outcomes and limitations: Matching results from VDJdb favored anti-spike CD8 responses, leaving private and CD4 specificities undetected.

The germline CDR1 and CDR2 sequences are MDHEN and SYDVKM. Losses at the gene ends were 6 bases for V and 2 bases for J; bases not matched to a gene: 9. The CDR3 consists of 15 residues. Individual cDNA molecules received unique molecular identifiers during library preparation. TCRdb ran MiXCR on the 5' RACE reads and lists one entry per CDR3 protein. The sample lists 48,000 or so distinct CDR3 sequences; over 5% were seen once. In its sample, this clonotype was seen once. Its antigen is not known. The chain uses TRBV28 and TRBJ2-5, with TRBD2 matching over 7 bases. This TCR was recovered from an adult who was a healthcare worker with PCR-confirmed SARS-CoV-2 infection or an uninfected control (not recorded which). Sample: whole blood, taken at baseline. The CDR3 protein is CASSRQRDFQETQYF. The CDR3, as DNA: TGTGCCAGCAGCCGCCAGCGGGACTTTCAAGAGACCCAGTACTTC.